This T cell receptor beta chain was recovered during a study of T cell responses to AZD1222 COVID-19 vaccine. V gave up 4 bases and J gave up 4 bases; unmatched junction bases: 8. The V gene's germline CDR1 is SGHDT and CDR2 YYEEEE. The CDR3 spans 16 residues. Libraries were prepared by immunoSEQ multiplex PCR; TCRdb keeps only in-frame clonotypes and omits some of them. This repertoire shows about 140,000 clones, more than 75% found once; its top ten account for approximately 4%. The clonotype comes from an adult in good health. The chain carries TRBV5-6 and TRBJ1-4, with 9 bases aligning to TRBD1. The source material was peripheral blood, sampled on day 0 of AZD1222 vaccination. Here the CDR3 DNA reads TGTGCCAGCAGCCCGTTGAGGGACAGGGTTAATGAAAAACTGTTTTTT. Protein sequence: CASSPLRDRVNEKLFF.